The 13 T cell receptor beta chains below come from one sample, sequenced in a study of patients and donors after allogeneic stem cell transplantation. TCRdb reanalysed the RT-PCR reads using MiXCR and keeps one entry per CDR3 protein. This sample yields roughly 940,000 distinct CDR3 sequences, of which under 20% are seen a single time; under 6.5% belongs to the top ten. Sequenced material: blood, either unsorted or a sorted T cell fraction (not recorded which). These TCRs come from a human donor who was either an allogeneic HSCT recipient or a stem cell or donor lymphocyte infusion donor (not recorded which). It is not recorded whose cells these are; they may come from a transplant donor.

This clonotype appeared a few times. This sequence joins TRBV5-6 and TRBJ1-6; D ambiguous. The germline V and J ends were trimmed by 3 bases and 7 bases, with 17 bases remaining between them. Looked up from germline, CDR1 is SGHDT and CDR2 is YYEEEE. The CDR3 is 16 amino acids. In DNA form, the CDR3 reads TGTGCCAGCAGCTCTGGGCCAGGTTCGGAAAATTCACCCCTCCACTTT. Protein product: CASSSGPGSENSPLHF.

J is TRBJ1-6 and V is TRBV6-1; D might be TRBD1 (6 bases). This CDR3 has 14 residues. Per germline, CDR1 MNHNS and CDR2 SASEGT. Deletions cut 6 bases from V and 3 bases from J, with 9 bases between. CDR3 sequence: CASRLQGYNSPLHF. DNA of the CDR3: TGTGCCAGCAGGCTACAGGGCTATAATTCACCCCTCCACTTT.

This sequence joins TRBV7-7 and TRBJ2-5, with 10 positions matching TRBD1. Germline V gene sequence: CDR1 SSHAT, CDR2 FNYEAQ (reference sequence). Losses at the gene ends were 5 bases for V and 4 bases for J; bases not matched to a gene: 10. This CDR3 spans 16 amino acids. The CDR3 region is CASSLGDRGRTETQYF. The CDR3 DNA is TGTGCCAGCAGCCTAGGTGACAGGGGGCGCACAGAGACCCAGTACTTC.

This clonotype was picked up a small number of times. CDR3 in DNA: TGCAGTGCAGTAGTGGACAGTACTAATGAAAAACTGTTTTTT. Amino acids: CSAVVDSTNEKLFF. The chain links TRBV20-1 to TRBJ1-4; tentatively, D is TRBD1 (6 bases). Germline loops: CDR1 DFQATT, CDR2 SNEGSKA (reference sequence). Trimming took off 6 bases at V and 2 bases at J, with 13 bases between the two ends. The CDR3 has 14 residues.

The rearrangement uses TRBV6-1 and TRBJ1-5; TRBD1 agrees at 8 bases. This CDR3 region has 13 residues. V trimming: 10 bases; J trimming: 5 bases; junction bases outside the gene matches: 7. The germline CDR1 and CDR2 sequences are MNHNS and SASEGT. CDR3 protein: CAIGQGTHQPQHF. The CDR3 DNA follows: TGTGCCATCGGACAGGGAACGCATCAGCCCCAGCATTTT.

Many counts were recorded for this clonotype. This chain uses TRBV12-3 or TRBV12-4 with TRBJ2-1, with unresolved D. V lost 4 bases, J lost 2 bases, and 12 bases lay in between. This CDR3 has 15 amino acids. CDR3 residues: CASSSPSPTYNEQFF. CDR3 in DNA: TGTGCCAGCAGTTCCCCCTCCCCAACCTACAATGAGCAGTTCTTC.

J is TRBJ2-1 and V is TRBV7-2, with TRBD2 identical over 9 bases. J gave up 6 bases and V 5 bases, and 8 bases lay outside the gene matches. This CDR3 region has 15 residues. Germline V lookup: CDR1 SGHTA, CDR2 FQGNSA. Written as DNA, the CDR3 is TGTGCCAGCAGCCCCAGCGGGGGGACTTTCAATGAGCAGTTCTTC. Protein product: CASSPSGGTFNEQFF.

This clonotype was seen many times. Relative to the germline gene, one junction end is altered; a read error may explain this. V and J are TRBV4-2 and TRBJ2-7; D ambiguous. CDR1 is LGHNA and CDR2 is YNFKEQ in the germline V gene. The CDR3 runs 12 residues. The CDR3 nucleotides read TGTGCCAGCAGTCAAGACGCCTACGAGCAGTACTTC. It yields the protein CASSQDAYEQYF.

The chain combines TRBV29-1 with TRBJ2-3; unclear D gene. The V gene lost 4 bases and the J gene lost 1 base, with 9 bases spanning the gap. This CDR3 is built from 13 residues. Germline loops: CDR1 SQVTM, CDR2 ANQGSEA. CDR3 DNA sequence: TGCAGCGTTGGGGGTAGACGCACAGATACGCAGTATTTT. This codes for CSVGGRRTDTQYF.

The table lists this clonotype with a few counts. Written as DNA, the CDR3 is TGCAGTGCTGAGGAAGGGGGTGGAAACACCATATATTTT. Protein product: CSAEEGGGNTIYF. The chain employs TRBV20-1 and TRBJ1-3, with D tentatively TRBD1 (6 bases). The CDR3 runs 13 residues. V lost 5 bases and J 3 bases, leaving 11 bases between the germline ends. Germline loops: CDR1 DFQATT, CDR2 SNEGSKA (reference sequence).

This clonotype was counted once. A read error may produce the germline difference seen at one junction end. The V and J genes are TRBV4-3 and TRBJ1-2; no clear D gene. The CDR3 has 16 amino acids. The germline CDR1 and CDR2 sequences are LGHNA and YSLEER. CDR3: CASSQDPFSLPYGYTF. CDR3 DNA: TGCGCCAGCAGCCAAGATCCGTTCAGTTTACCCTATGGTTACACCTTC.

The rearrangement uses TRBV25-1 and TRBJ2-1; 8 bases match TRBD2. V shed 4 bases, J shed 2 bases, and the junction held 7 bases outside the gene matches. The CDR3 totals 16 residues. Germline CDR1 MGHDK, CDR2 SYGVNS. The CDR3 DNA is TGTGCCAGCAGTGGCTTTAGCGGGGAAGCCTACAATGAGCAGTTCTTC. It is translated as CASSGFSGEAYNEQFF.

The chain links TRBV6-5 to TRBJ2-1; no reliable D call. The CDR3 length is 16 residues. Germline V gives CDR1 MNHEY, CDR2 SVGAGI. Trimming took off 0 bases at V and 0 bases at J, with 9 bases between the two ends. CDR3 residues: CASSYSTVGSYNEQFF. The DNA for the CDR3 is TGTGCCAGCAGTTACTCGACGGTAGGCTCCTACAATGAGCAGTTCTTC.